This T cell receptor (beta chain) was retrieved from a study of blood T cell repertoires in COVID-19. The CDR3 has 16 amino acids. Germline assignment: CDR1 SGHAT and CDR2 FQNNGV. V dropped 0 bases and J dropped 6; count of bases not matched to a gene: 5. The method was immunoSEQ multiplex PCR; TCRdb's version includes in-frame clones alone and lacks a portion of them. The data hold tens of thousands of clones, with around 76% observed a single time. Sequenced input: peripheral blood. The TCR was taken from a woman older than 75 with acute or convalescent COVID-19. This chain links TRBV11-2 with TRBJ2-7, with 13 bases identical to TRBD2. CDR3 sequence reads: CASSLDWGLAGREQYF. The CDR3 nucleotides are TGTGCCAGCAGCTTAGATTGGGGACTAGCGGGGCGCGAGCAGTACTTC.